The 29 T cell receptor beta chains listed next were all sequenced from one sample in a study of blood T cell repertoires in COVID-19 (dated by TCRdb to about 2020). The library was produced with the immunoSEQ multiplex PCR assay. The source is immuneACCESS, and TCRdb retained only in-frame sequences with V and J called. Part of the clones is not carried over; for the studies checked, unresolved V genes explain less than half of this, and the remainder is unexplained. In this sample the table shows 160,000 or so clones, roughly 78% of which occur a single time. About 7% of the sample rests with the top ten. Input material: peripheral blood. The receptors shown here come from an older man with active or convalescent COVID-19.

This clone was found a few times. The chain uses TRBV11-2 and TRBJ1-6; 7 bases map to TRBD1. The CDR3 is 13 residues long. From germline, CDR1 is SGHAT and CDR2 FQNNGV. Trimming at V came to 5 bases and at J to 6 bases, leaving 1 base not matched to a gene. The CDR3: CASSPGGNSPLHF. The DNA for the CDR3 is TGTGCCAGCAGCCCAGGGGGTAATTCACCCCTCCACTTT.

Only a few counts were recorded for this clone. The chain links TRBV9 to TRBJ2-1; 8 bases are shared with TRBD2. V gave up 1 base and J gave up 3 bases; unmatched junction bases: 6. The CDR3 sequence is 16 residues long. Germline assignment: CDR1 SGDLS and CDR2 YYNGEE. The CDR3: CASSVSLTSGYNEQFF. The CDR3 DNA is TGTGCCAGCAGCGTAAGTCTAACTAGCGGCTACAATGAGCAGTTCTTC. The variable domain in full, with the rest retrieved from reference TRBV9 and TRBJ2-1, is DSGVTQTPKHLITATGQRVTLRCSPRSGDLSVYWYQQSLDQGLQFLIQYYNGEERAKGNILERFSAQQFPDLHSELNLSSLELGDSALYFCASSVSLTSGYNEQFFGPGTRLTVL.

This clone has a handful of counts. V gene TRBV4-1 combines with J gene TRBJ2-2, with 7 bases that match TRBD1. CDR3 length: 15 residues. Germline V gene lookup returns CDR1 MGHRA and CDR2 YSYEKL. Unmatched junction bases numbered 5, after V lost 0 bases and J lost 7 bases. The CDR3 nucleotides are TGCGCCAGCAGCCAAGAATCAGGGGGAAACGGGGAGCTGTTTTTT. Encoded protein: CASSQESGGNGELFF.

The CDR3 reads CASSLVAGARYNEQFF. The CDR3 DNA is TGTGCCAGCAGTTTAGTAGCGGGGGCCAGATACAATGAGCAGTTCTTC. J is TRBJ2-1 and V is TRBV28; 9 positions agree with TRBD2. The CDR3 length is 16 residues. CDR1 is MDHEN, CDR2 SYDVKM, per germline. V shed 2 bases, J shed 4 bases, and the junction held 6 bases outside the gene matches.

This clone came up once. This chain links TRBV7-8 with TRBJ2-3, with 8 positions matching TRBD2. CDR3 length: 12 residues. Trimming at V came to 5 bases and at J to 6 bases, leaving 1 base not matched to a gene. CDR1 is SGHVS and CDR2 is FQNEAQ in the germline V gene. CDR3 protein: CASSPGGDTQYF. The CDR3 bases are TGTGCCAGCAGCCCGGGGGGGGATACGCAGTATTTT. The entire variable domain, with the rest obtained from reference TRBV7-8 and TRBJ2-3, is as follows: GAGVSQSPRYKVAKRGQDVALRCDPISGHVSLFWYQQALGQGPEFLTYFQNEAQLDKSGLPSDRFFAERPEGSVSTLKIQRTQQEDSAVYLCASSPGGDTQYFGPGTRLTVL.

V is TRBV6-2 or TRBV6-3 and J is TRBJ1-6; 8 bases fit TRBD1. The V and J ends lost 6 bases and 9 bases, in that order; junction bases with no gene match: 10. This CDR3 region has 15 residues. Germline lookup yields CDR1 MNHEY and CDR2 SVGEGT. CDR3 coding DNA: TGTGCCAGCAGCCTCCACGACAGGGGCGCTTCACCCCTCCACTTT. As protein: CASSLHDRGASPLHF.

The gene calls are TRBV3-1 (or the pseudogene TRBV3-2) and TRBJ2-3; D call uncertain. The CDR3 has 13 residues. From germline, CDR1 is LGHDT and CDR2 YNNKEL (reference sequence). V was clipped by 1 base and J by 5 bases, with 7 bases between them. The CDR3 DNA is TGTGCCAGCAGCCAAGGTCGCGGAGATACGCAGTATTTT. Its translation is CASSQGRGDTQYF.

With regard to this clone: Other DNA sequences within the sample encode an identical CDR3. The chain links TRBV5-1 to TRBJ2-1; tentative D call: TRBD1 (6 bases). Germline CDR1 SGHRS, CDR2 YFSETQ. The CDR3 is 14 amino acids. Trimming shortened V by 1 base and J by 4 bases, and 9 bases separated the two germline ends. CDR3 sequence reads: CASSLSGVYNEQFF. As DNA, the CDR3 is TGCGCCAGCAGCTTGTCAGGGGTATACAATGAGCAGTTCTTC. Using reference TRBV5-1 and TRBJ2-1 for the parts outside the CDR3, the full variable domain is KAGVTQTPRYLIKTRGQQVTLSCSPISGHRSVSWYQQTPGQGLQFLFEYFSETQRNKGNFPGRFSGRQFSNSRSEMNVSTLELGDSALYLCASSLSGVYNEQFFGPGTRLTVL.

The sample holds one count of this clone. This sequence joins TRBV5-1 and TRBJ2-5; D is perhaps TRBD1 (5 bases). The length of the CDR3 is 15 residues. The V gene's germline CDR1 is SGHRS and CDR2 YFSETQ. Trimming removed 4 bases from V and 2 bases from J, with 15 bases in between. The CDR3, as DNA: TGCGCCAGCAGCCACACTGGACAAGTACAAGAGACCCAGTACTTC. Translating gives CASSHTGQVQETQYF.

This chain uses TRBV6-5 with TRBJ1-1; D is unresolved. The CDR3 has 13 amino acids. Germline CDR1 and CDR2: MNHEY and SVGAGI. The ends were cut back, 8 bases at V and 0 bases at J, with 10 bases in the middle. The CDR3 sequence is CASGYSLNTEAFF. The CDR3 nucleotides are TGTGCCAGCGGGTACAGTTTGAACACTGAAGCTTTCTTT.

The rearrangement joins TRBV6-6 to TRBJ1-6; the match to TRBD1 covers 8 bases. Germline CDR1 MNHNY, CDR2 SVGAGI (reference sequence). The CDR3 is 14 residues long. The ends lost 7 bases at V and 11 bases at J; junction bases unmatched: 10. Here the CDR3 reads CASIGAGGNTPLHF. As DNA, the CDR3 is TGTGCCAGCATCGGGGCAGGGGGCAACACACCCCTCCACTTT.

The chain recombines TRBV30 with TRBJ1-5, with D maybe TRBD1 (5 bases). Germline V gene lookup returns CDR1 GTSNPN and CDR2 SVGIG (reference sequence). This CDR3 contains 13 residues. V gave up 4 bases and J gave up 3 bases, with 10 bases separating them. CDR3 DNA sequence: TGTGCCTGGAATCCAGGGTACAATCAGCCCCAGCATTTT. Translating gives CAWNPGYNQPQHF.

This clone was seen only a few times. The gene calls are TRBV4-2 and TRBJ1-6, with D unclear. The CDR3 is 18 residues long. The V gene lost 1 base and the J gene lost 0 bases, with 13 bases spanning the gap. CDR1 is LGHNA, CDR2 YNFKEQ, per germline. The CDR3 region has the DNA TGTGCCAGCAGCCAAGGCCTGACACCTAACTCCTATAATTCACCCCTCCACTTT. It specifies CASSQGLTPNSYNSPLHF.

The chain's CDR3 is CAISVDRENSPLHF. The DNA of the CDR3 is TGTGCCATCAGCGTGGACAGGGAAAATTCACCCCTCCACTTT. J is TRBJ1-6 and V is TRBV10-3; TRBD1 matches 8 bases. The CDR3 consists of 14 residues. Looked up from germline, CDR1 is ENHRY and CDR2 is SYGVKD. The junction had 5 bases not matched to a gene; V was cut back by 6 bases and J by 7 bases.

V gene TRBV10-3 combines with J gene TRBJ2-5; weak D call: TRBD1 (5 bases). The ends were cut back, 3 bases at V and 3 bases at J, with 8 bases in the middle. The CDR3 consists of 13 residues. Germline V gene sequence: CDR1 ENHRY, CDR2 SYGVKD. The CDR3 sequence is CAISEGREETQYF. The CDR3 DNA reads TGTGCCATCAGTGAAGGCAGGGAAGAGACCCAGTACTTC.

This clone was picked up one time. J is TRBJ2-7 and V is TRBV6-5; TRBD2 matches 7 bases. With V trimmed by 11 bases and J by 0 bases, 7 bases remained unmatched. CDR1 and CDR2 (germline): MNHEY, SVGAGI. The CDR3 loop spans 13 amino acids. This chain's CDR3 is CALRSGNSYEQYF. DNA of the CDR3: TGTGCCCTACGCAGCGGGAACTCCTACGAGCAGTACTTC.

The chain links TRBV11-2 to TRBJ1-2; D not certain. Germline V lookup: CDR1 SGHAT, CDR2 FQNNGV. The length of the CDR3 is 15 residues. The V end was cut by 2 bases, the J end by 5 bases, with 15 bases between. The CDR3 sequence: CASSLSGLNSYGYTF. In DNA form, the CDR3 reads TGTGCCAGCAGCTTATCAGGTCTCAATTCGTATGGCTACACCTTC.

A single count supports this clone. This rearrangement joins TRBV2 to TRBJ2-5; 10 nucleotides match TRBD1. Per germline, CDR1 SNHLY and CDR2 FYNNEI. The CDR3 is 16 residues long. V lost 3 bases and J lost 3; bases outside the gene matches: 7. The CDR3, as DNA: TGTGCCAGCAGTGAGAGAGGCGGGACAGGGGAAGAGACCCAGTACTTC. Translation: CASSERGGTGEETQYF.

The chain uses TRBV30 and TRBJ2-1; 10 bases match TRBD1. This CDR3 comprises 15 residues. Trimming took 3 bases from V and 8 from J; bases not matched to a gene: 10. Germline V CDR1 and CDR2: GTSNPN, SVGIG (reference sequence). The CDR3 bases are TGTGCCTGGAGAGGCCCGGGACAGGGGCTGGATGAGCAGTTCTTC. The encoded protein is CAWRGPGQGLDEQFF.

This rearrangement joins TRBV5-1 to TRBJ1-1, with 7 bases aligning to TRBD1. V lost 4 bases to trimming and J lost 3 bases; unmatched junction nucleotides: 15. Per the germline V gene, CDR1 is SGHRS and CDR2 is YFSETQ. This CDR3 is built from 17 residues. CDR3 loop: CASSLGTVLVEYTEAFF. The DNA of the CDR3 is TGCGCCAGCAGCCTGGGGACAGTTCTTGTAGAGTACACTGAAGCTTTCTTT.

The J gene is TRBJ2-2, the V gene TRBV2, with 7 bases identical to TRBD2. This CDR3 spans 13 amino acids. The junction had 0 bases not matched to a gene; V was cut back by 3 bases and J by 5 bases. Germline CDR1 and CDR2: SNHLY and FYNNEI. CDR3 residues: CASSEGGTGELFF. The CDR3 DNA reads TGTGCCAGCAGTGAGGGGGGGACCGGGGAGCTGTTTTTT. Supplemented by reference TRBV2 and TRBJ2-2, the full variable domain reads EPEVTQTPSHQVTQMGQEVILRCVPISNHLYFYWYRQILGQKVEFLVSFYNNEISEKSEIFDDQFSVERPDGSNFTLKIRSTKLEDSAMYFCASSEGGTGELFFGEGSRLTVL.

This clone was seen only a few times. The chain employs TRBV7-3 and TRBJ1-1, with D perhaps matching TRBD1 (6 bases). Germline CDR1 and CDR2: SGHTA and FQGTGA. The CDR3 consists of 12 residues. V was trimmed by 6 bases and J by 10 bases, leaving 15 bases between them. In nucleotides, the CDR3 is TGTGCCAGCAGGAGTGGGAGGGGGAGAGCTTTCTTT. Protein: CASRSGRGRAFF.

The chain uses TRBV6-1 and TRBJ2-5; 8 bases map to TRBD1. This CDR3 region has 13 residues. Unmatched junction bases numbered 8, after V lost 0 bases and J lost 14 bases. Germline loops: CDR1 MNHNS, CDR2 SASEGT. The chain's CDR3 is CASSEAPDRGHYF. The DNA for the CDR3 is TGTGCCAGCAGTGAAGCCCCCGACAGGGGACACTACTTC.

The rearrangement links TRBV6-5 to TRBJ1-1; D is unresolved. V was shortened by 6 bases and J by 3 bases, with 14 bases between the two germline ends. From germline, CDR1 is MNHEY and CDR2 SVGAGI. The CDR3 covers 14 residues. CDR3 sequence: CASSARLVDTEAFF. The CDR3 DNA is TGTGCCAGCAGCGCCCGACTCGTGGACACTGAAGCTTTCTTT.

This clone was observed a few times. The rearrangement links TRBV10-1 to TRBJ1-1; D possibly corresponds to TRBD1 (5 bases). The V gene's germline CDR1 is WNHNN and CDR2 SYGVQD (reference sequence). Trimming cost V 3 bases and J 5 bases, with 13 bases left between them. The CDR3 spans 14 residues. DNA of the CDR3: TGCGCCAGCAGTGATAATTCCAGGGTGACTGAAGCTTTCTTT. It encodes CASSDNSRVTEAFF.

The V call is TRBV19, the J call TRBJ2-1, with 10 bases that match TRBD2. The CDR3 loop spans 15 amino acids. Germline V gene sequence: CDR1 LNHDA, CDR2 SQIVND (reference sequence). V dropped 5 bases and J dropped 0; count of bases not matched to a gene: 1. In DNA, the CDR3 is TGTGCCAGTAGTCTAGCGGGAGCCTCCTACAATGAGCAGTTCTTC. Translation: CASSLAGASYNEQFF.

This chain links TRBV2 with TRBJ1-5, with no clear D. This CDR3 is built from 13 residues. Germline assignment: CDR1 SNHLY and CDR2 FYNNEI. V was clipped by 7 bases and J by 0 bases, with 7 bases between them. The CDR3 DNA reads as TGTGCCAGCAATATCTATAGCAATCAGCCCCAGCATTTT. It is translated as CASNIYSNQPQHF.

The chain recombines TRBV19 with TRBJ1-1; 9 positions agree with TRBD1. The trim removed 7 bases at V and 11 bases at J, leaving 14 bases unmatched. CDR1 and CDR2 (germline): LNHDA, SQIVND (reference sequence). CDR3 length equals 14 residues. The CDR3 here is CASTPGTGKVDAFF. CDR3 nucleotide sequence: TGTGCCAGTACCCCCGGGACAGGGAAGGTAGATGCTTTCTTT.

This sequence joins TRBV19 and TRBJ2-5; a possible D gene is TRBD1 (6 bases). The CDR3 runs to 16 residues. CDR1 and CDR2 from the germline V gene are LNHDA and SQIVND (reference sequence). V was trimmed by 0 bases and J by 2 bases, leaving 13 bases between them. The CDR3, as DNA: TGTGCCAGTAGTATAGATGGGGGCTGGGGACAAGAGACCCAGTACTTC. Its protein is CASSIDGGWGQETQYF.